This T cell receptor (beta chain) stems from a study of cytomegalovirus exposure and HLA in healthy donors. General observations from the study: Later analysis identified a missense DCLRE1C variant that was linked to TCR beta V- and J-gene trimming. As a later analysis showed, several of the most significant clusters appeared to be linked to common viral pathogens.

Comments on this clone: Antigen specificity is unknown.

The CDR3 has 14 residues. CDR1 is MNHEY and CDR2 is SVGAGI in the germline V gene. The V gene end was trimmed by 6 bases and the J gene end by 6 bases; junction bases not matched to a gene: 6. Both 60 Vbeta primers and 13 Jbeta primers went into the PCR. Sequencing used immunoSEQ multiplex PCR; TCRdb keeps in-frame clones, though not all of them. The table lists 150,000 to 200,000 clones, approximately 80% of them singletons. The sample taken for sequencing was PBMCs. The chain joins TRBV6-5 to TRBJ2-1, with TRBD1 matching 9 bases. This receptor was identified in a man in his sixties in good health and CMV-seronegative. CDR3 bases: TGTGCCAGCAGGACAGGGGGATTAGGCAATGAGCAGTTCTTC. This encodes CASRTGGLGNEQFF.